This is a list of T cell receptor beta chains from one sample in a study of shared clonotypes between healthy human individuals. Profiled with immunoSEQ multiplex PCR; TCRdb holds only in-frame clones, not every one. The table has 2 million to 2.5 million clones, 85% to 95% seen once. The sample was naive CD4+ T cells from PBMCs. The receptors here all came from a man aged 18 to 29 in good health. Some clones in this sample may be carry-over from other donors' samples. The CDR3 runs from the conserved cysteine through the conserved F or W. Fields, in order: J gene, D gene, clone size, CDR3 length, V gene, CDR3 protein, CDR3 DNA. The D gene is left open where the match is weak. The size field is filled for only some rows; it gives once, few, many or a size class.

J: TRBJ1-5; D: -; size: few; length: 13; V: TRBV30; CDR3: CAWSVGRSQPQHF; DNA: TGTGCCTGGAGTGTAGGCCGGAGTCAGCCCCAGCATTTT
J: TRBJ2-7; D: -; size: -; length: 13; V: TRBV6-1; CDR3: CASSESRYLEQYF; DNA: TGTGCCAGCAGTGAATCGAGGTATCTCGAGCAGTACTTC
J: TRBJ1-5; D: -; size: -; length: 13; V: TRBV14; CDR3: CASSQDRRQPQHF; DNA: TGTGCCAGCAGCCAAGACCGCCGGCAGCCCCAGCATTTT
J: TRBJ2-5; D: TRBD2; size: -; length: 16; V: TRBV7-2; CDR3: CASSLGLAGAQETQYF; DNA: TGTGCCAGCAGCCTTGGACTAGCGGGAGCCCAAGAGACCCAGTACTTC
J: TRBJ1-1; D: -; size: once; length: 14; V: TRBV19; CDR3: CASSIWARDTEAFF; DNA: TGTGCCAGTAGTATTTGGGCCAGAGACACTGAAGCTTTCTTT
J: TRBJ1-2; D: -; size: -; length: 12; V: TRBV5-1; CDR3: CASSFQGTGYTF; DNA: TGCGCCAGCAGCTTTCAAGGGACTGGCTACACCTTC
J: TRBJ2-7; D: -; size: once; length: 13; V: TRBV7-2; CDR3: CASSLPPIREQYF; DNA: TGTGCCAGCAGCTTACCGCCCATTCGCGAGCAGTACTTC
J: TRBJ2-7; D: -; size: -; length: 13; V: TRBV4-2; CDR3: CASSLRPSGEQYF; DNA: TGTGCCAGCAGCTTAAGACCGTCGGGGGAGCAGTACTTC
J: TRBJ2-1; D: -; size: once; length: 13; V: TRBV7-2; CDR3: CASSYGRHNEQFF; DNA: TGTGCCAGCAGCTATGGACGGCACAATGAGCAGTTCTTC
J: TRBJ1-3; D: -; size: -; length: 13; V: TRBV7-2; CDR3: CASSLGLRNTIYF; DNA: TGTGCCAGCAGCCTGGGACTAAGAAACACCATATATTTT
J: TRBJ2-1; D: TRBD2; size: -; length: 16; V: TRBV29-1; CDR3: CSVADRLALKTSEQFF; DNA: TGCAGCGTCGCCGACAGACTAGCGCTAAAGACGTCTGAGCAGTTCTTC
J: TRBJ2-7; D: TRBD2; size: -; length: 18; V: TRBV27; CDR3: CASSEQPLAAGGHSVQYF; DNA: TGTGCCAGCAGTGAGCAACCATTGGCAGCGGGAGGCCATAGTGTGCAGTACTTC
J: TRBJ2-2; D: -; size: -; length: 13; V: TRBV12-5; CDR3: CASGLGGPGELFF; DNA: TGTGCTAGTGGTCTGGGGGGCCCCGGGGAGCTGTTTTTT
J: TRBJ1-4; D: -; size: once; length: 15; V: TRBV6-1; CDR3: CASSIRLSTNEKLFF; DNA: TGTGCCAGCAGCATAAGACTGTCAACTAATGAAAAACTGTTTTTT
J: TRBJ1-2; D: -; size: once; length: 15; V: TRBV7-9; CDR3: CASSLIGQGLYGYTF; DNA: TGTGCCAGCAGCTTAATAGGGCAGGGCCTATATGGCTACACCTTC
J: TRBJ1-1; D: TRBD1; size: -; length: 15; V: TRBV5-1; CDR3: CASSRPGTVNTEAFF; DNA: TGCGCCAGCAGCAGACCCGGGACAGTGAACACTGAAGCTTTCTTT
J: TRBJ2-3; D: -; size: -; length: 11; V: TRBV6-5; CDR3: CASSQLGTQYF; DNA: TGTGCCAGCAGTCAGCTAGGTACGCAGTATTTT
J: TRBJ1-2; D: -; size: -; length: 18; V: TRBV28; CDR3: CASSSADSLFLLNYGYTF; DNA: TGTGCCAGCAGTTCAGCAGACAGTCTGTTCCTCTTGAACTATGGCTACACCTTC
J: TRBJ2-7; D: TRBD1; size: -; length: 14; V: TRBV9; CDR3: CASSRTGQAYEQYF; DNA: TGTGCCAGCAGCCGTACTGGACAGGCCTACGAGCAGTACTTC
J: TRBJ2-3; D: TRBD2; size: -; length: 17; V: TRBV7-9; CDR3: CASSHGLAGEGSDTQYF; DNA: TGTGCCAGCAGCCATGGACTAGCGGGAGAGGGTTCAGATACGCAGTATTTT
J: TRBJ2-5; D: TRBD2; size: -; length: 14; V: TRBV7-9; CDR3: CASSLGTSYETQYF; DNA: TGTGCCAGCAGCTTAGGGACTAGCTATGAGACCCAGTACTTC
J: TRBJ1-2; D: -; size: -; length: 16; V: TRBV6-1; CDR3: CASSGPTTGANYGYTF; DNA: TGTGCCAGCAGTGGTCCTACTACCGGGGCTAACTATGGCTACACCTTC
J: TRBJ1-2; D: -; size: -; length: 14; V: TRBV28; CDR3: CASSLVFRGSGYTF; DNA: TGTGCCAGCAGTTTGGTTTTTAGGGGAAGTGGCTACACCTTC
J: TRBJ2-5; D: -; size: -; length: 12; V: TRBV11-3; CDR3: CASSFYSETQYF; DNA: TGTGCCAGCAGCTTTTATTCCGAGACCCAGTACTTC
J: TRBJ2-2; D: TRBD2; size: -; length: 19; V: TRBV18; CDR3: CASSPLGTSGRASTGELFF; DNA: TGTGCCAGCTCACCACTAGGGACTAGCGGGAGGGCCTCCACCGGGGAGCTGTTTTTT
J: TRBJ1-5; D: -; size: -; length: 13; V: TRBV29-1; CDR3: CSVGGTPGQPQHF; DNA: TGCAGCGTTGGCGGGACGCCTGGCCAGCCCCAGCATTTT
J: TRBJ2-7; D: TRBD2; size: -; length: 15; V: TRBV28; CDR3: CASGSSGLGSYEQYF; DNA: TGTGCCAGCGGGTCTAGCGGGCTCGGTTCCTACGAGCAGTACTTC
J: TRBJ2-5; D: -; size: -; length: 15; V: TRBV5-1; CDR3: CASSGQGESQETQYF; DNA: TGCGCCAGCAGCGGGCAGGGCGAATCCCAAGAGACCCAGTACTTC
J: TRBJ2-5; D: TRBD2; size: once; length: 15; V: TRBV2; CDR3: CASSPIGLAVGTQYF; DNA: TGTGCCAGCAGTCCAATCGGACTAGCGGTCGGGACCCAGTACTTC
J: TRBJ2-7; D: -; size: -; length: 15; V: TRBV5-1; CDR3: CASSLLPGATHEQYF; DNA: TGCGCCAGCAGCCTCCTTCCAGGAGCGACGCACGAGCAGTACTTC
J: TRBJ2-2; D: -; size: -; length: 12; V: TRBV28; CDR3: CASEETTGELFF; DNA: TGTGCCAGCGAAGAGACCACCGGGGAGCTGTTTTTT
J: TRBJ2-7; D: -; size: -; length: 14; V: TRBV10-3; CDR3: CAIRDGGGGDEQYF; DNA: TGTGCCATCAGAGATGGCGGAGGAGGTGACGAGCAGTACTTC
J: TRBJ2-2; D: -; size: -; length: 15; V: TRBV28; CDR3: CASSLVGRNTGELFF; DNA: TGTGCCAGCAGTTTGGTAGGGCGGAACACCGGGGAGCTGTTTTTT
J: TRBJ2-7; D: -; size: -; length: 13; V: TRBV6-5; CDR3: CASSYGLGGEQYF; DNA: TGTGCCAGCAGTTACGGTCTGGGGGGCGAGCAGTACTTC
J: TRBJ2-2; D: -; size: -; length: 15; V: TRBV2; CDR3: CASSRDGGTAGELFF; DNA: TGTGCCAGCAGTCGGGATGGGGGAACCGCCGGGGAGCTGTTTTTT
J: TRBJ1-1; D: TRBD1; size: -; length: 15; V: TRBV6-4; CDR3: CASSRGTGGSYEAFF; DNA: TGTGCCAGCAGTCGCGGGACAGGGGGATCCTATGAAGCTTTCTTT
J: TRBJ2-1; D: TRBD2; size: -; length: 15; V: TRBV9; CDR3: CASSLLAGAYNEQFF; DNA: TGTGCCAGCAGCTTGCTAGCGGGCGCCTACAATGAGCAGTTCTTC
J: TRBJ2-5; D: -; size: -; length: 12; V: TRBV28; CDR3: CASSRQGETQYF; DNA: TGTGCCAGCAGTCGGCAGGGGGAGACCCAGTACTTC
J: TRBJ1-6; D: TRBD1; size: -; length: 15; V: TRBV25-1; CDR3: CASSGSGQGISPLHF; DNA: TGTGCCAGCAGTGGATCAGGACAGGGAATCTCACCCCTCCACTTT
J: TRBJ2-7; D: TRBD2; size: -; length: 16; V: TRBV28; CDR3: CASTSGGTSRTYEQYF; DNA: TGTGCCAGCACTTCCGGGGGGACTAGCAGAACCTACGAGCAGTACTTC
J: TRBJ1-5; D: -; size: -; length: 14; V: TRBV28; CDR3: CASSLVGGNQPQHF; DNA: TGTGCCAGCAGTTTAGTGGGCGGCAATCAGCCCCAGCATTTT
J: TRBJ2-3; D: TRBD2; size: -; length: 16; V: TRBV5-1; CDR3: CASSPRLAESTDTQYF; DNA: TGCGCCAGCAGCCCCAGACTAGCGGAGAGCACAGATACGCAGTATTTT